The 15 T cell receptor beta chains listed next were all sequenced from one sample in a study of lymphopenia after photon versus proton radiotherapy. Sequenced by immunoSEQ multiplex PCR; TCRdb stores in-frame clones only, minus some. The data show about 70,000 clones, with over 80% seen just once and roughly 10% held by the top ten. The input for sequencing was peripheral blood, taken from a patient treated with proton-based radiotherapy. The receptors were sampled from a man at least 80 years old with esophageal cancer.

The V call is TRBV5-1, the J call TRBJ2-3; D may match TRBD1 or TRBD2 (6 bases each). The germline V gene has CDR1 SGHRS and CDR2 YFSETQ. Trimming pared 7 bases from V and 1 base from J, leaving 19 bases between. CDR3 size: 16 residues. The CDR3 DNA reads as TGCGCCAGCCACCGAGGGGGTAGCGGCGGCACAGATACGCAGTATTTT. This gives the protein CASHRGGSGGTDTQYF.

J is TRBJ2-7 and V is TRBV11-2, with D perhaps TRBD1 (5 bases). The V end lost 7 bases, the J end lost 2 bases, and 21 bases lay between the germline ends. Germline lookup yields CDR1 SGHAT and CDR2 FQNNGV. This CDR3 contains 16 residues. The CDR3: CASTQSWGSFPYEQYF. The CDR3 nucleotides read TGTGCCAGCACCCAGAGCTGGGGCAGCTTCCCCTACGAGCAGTACTTC.

V and J are TRBV2 and TRBJ2-3, with unresolved D. The V end lost 5 bases, the J end lost 3 bases, and 6 bases lay between the germline ends. Germline CDR1 SNHLY, CDR2 FYNNEI. This CDR3 region has 12 residues. For the CDR3, the DNA is TGTGCCAGCAGTTGGGCTACAGATACGCAGTATTTT. Protein product: CASSWATDTQYF.

As for this clone: One end of the junction is discordant with germline, which a read error may explain. The rearrangement joins TRBV4-1 to TRBJ2-7; 13 bases map to TRBD2. Germline V gene lookup returns CDR1 MGHRA and CDR2 YSYEKL. CDR3 length equals 15 residues. The CDR3 spells CASSQVGGLAGSLHF. The CDR3 DNA follows: TGCGCCAGCAGCCAAGTAGGGGGACTAGCGGGATCTTTGCACTTC.

The chain couples TRBV9 to TRBJ1-4; 10 bases fit TRBD1. CDR3 length: 17 amino acids. Germline V gives CDR1 SGDLS, CDR2 YYNGEE. The V gene end was trimmed by 4 bases and the J gene end by 5 bases; junction bases not matched to a gene: 11. CDR3 nucleotide sequence: TGTGCCAGCAGCCCCTGGGACAGGGGTGCGGGCAATGAAAAACTGTTTTTT. This codes for CASSPWDRGAGNEKLFF.

This rearrangement joins TRBV21-1 to TRBJ2-5; the table assigns TRBD1, which was not confirmed against the DNA. TRBV21-1 is a listed pseudogene. The CDR3 length is 20 residues. CDR3 loop: CASSKVASPLTGLFGETQYF. Written as DNA, the CDR3 is TGTGCCAGCAGCAAAGTCGCCTCCCCCTTGACAGGGCTTTTTGGTGAGACCCAGTACTTC.

The chain couples TRBV7-2 to TRBJ2-7; D unclear. The CDR3 sequence is 13 residues long. The V gene lost 2 bases and the J gene lost 3 bases, with 8 bases spanning the gap. From germline, CDR1 is SGHTA and CDR2 FQGNSA. CDR3 amino acids: CASSLYTVYEQYF. The CDR3 DNA is TGTGCCAGCAGCTTATATACAGTCTACGAGCAGTACTTC.

This rearrangement joins TRBV5-1 to TRBJ2-5, with D possibly TRBD1 on 7 matching bases. The CDR3 is made up of 14 amino acids. Germline V gene sequence: CDR1 SGHRS, CDR2 YFSETQ. V was shortened by 4 bases and J by 1 base, with 11 bases between the two germline ends. CDR3 amino acids: CASSPGGIQETQYF. For the CDR3, the DNA is TGCGCCAGCAGCCCAGGGGGGATCCAAGAGACCCAGTACTTC.

The chain uses TRBV7-2 and TRBJ2-1; D remains ambiguous. This CDR3 region has 13 residues. Germline CDR1 reads SGHTA; CDR2 reads FQGNSA. The V and J ends lost 5 bases and 15 bases respectively, with 20 bases between them. CDR3 sequence (DNA): TGTGCCAGCAGCCAGACCTTGGTTGTGGGGATGTTCTTC. This codes for CASSQTLVVGMFF.

The rearrangement links TRBV6-6 to TRBJ1-2, with TRBD1 matching over 8 bases. The CDR3 totals 14 residues. Germline trimming cut 0 bases from V and 7 bases from J; bases unmatched to any gene: 4. Germline V gene sequence: CDR1 MNHNY, CDR2 SVGAGI (reference sequence). The CDR3 DNA reads as TGTGCCAGCAGTTACTCGAAACAGGGGGGTGGCTACACCTTC. It specifies CASSYSKQGGGYTF.

The rearrangement links TRBV7-2 to TRBJ2-5, with TRBD2 identical over 12 bases. Germline V CDR1 and CDR2: SGHTA, FQGNSA. CDR3 length: 15 amino acids. V was clipped by 5 bases and J by 10 bases; unmatched bases: 11. CDR3 DNA: TGTGCCAGCAGCCGGACTAGCGGGACCGGTGGGGGCCAGTACTTC. As protein: CASSRTSGTGGGQYF.

This chain links TRBV19 with TRBJ2-1; TRBD2 aligns across 9 bases. This CDR3 is 15 amino acids long. CDR1 is LNHDA, CDR2 SQIVND, per germline (reference sequence). The J segment lost 5 bases and the V segment lost 3 bases, leaving 5 bases of the junction unmatched. Here the CDR3 DNA reads TGTGCCAGTAGTATCCTGGCGGGAGGGCACAATGAGCAGTTCTTC. It codes for CASSILAGGHNEQFF. The whole variable domain, remainder taken from reference TRBV19 and TRBJ2-1, is DGGITQSPKYLFRKEGQNVTLSCEQNLNHDAMYWYRQDPGQGLRLIYYSQIVNDFQKGDIAEGYSVSREKKESFPLTVTSAQKNPTAFYLCASSILAGGHNEQFFGPGTRLTVL.

V is TRBV6-4 and J is TRBJ1-6; no firm D call. The ends were cut back, 9 bases at V and 7 bases at J, with 19 bases in the middle. Germline loops: CDR1 MRHNA, CDR2 SNTAGT. CDR3 size: 15 residues. The CDR3 reads CASSPKDRENSPLHF. CDR3 coding DNA: TGTGCCAGTAGCCCCAAGGACCGAGAAAATTCACCCCTCCACTTT.

The V and J genes are TRBV11-2 and TRBJ2-5; D gene unclear. With 3 bases removed from V and 4 bases from J, the gap between germline ends came to 12 bases. The germline CDR1 and CDR2 sequences are SGHAT and FQNNGV. The CDR3 contains 14 residues. The CDR3 DNA sequence: TGTGCCAGCAGCTTCTACAAATACGGAGAGACCCAGTACTTC. Amino acids: CASSFYKYGETQYF.

V is TRBV7-2 and J is TRBJ1-3; D remains unclear. The germline V gene encodes CDR1 SGHTA and CDR2 FQGNSA. The CDR3 extends over 14 amino acids. Trimming pared 3 bases from V and 4 bases from J, leaving 10 bases between. CDR3: CASSLGSSGNTIYF. For the CDR3, the DNA is TGTGCCAGCAGCTTGGGGTCCTCAGGAAACACCATATATTTT.